The source of this T cell receptor (beta chain) is a study of cytomegalovirus exposure and HLA in healthy donors. General study points: In a later analysis, DRB1 alleles had the most associated TCRs; HLA-C alleles the fewest. In most subjects, TCR beta sequences reportedly gave accurate predictions of HLA-A and HLA-B alleles.

The PCR was carried out with 60 Vbeta primers and 13 Jbeta primers. Data came from immunoSEQ multiplex PCR; TCRdb stores just in-frame clones and leaves some out. The sample records around 40,000 clones, about nine tenths being singletons. The donors (healthy individuals) were bone marrow donors. A word on this clone: Its target is unknown.

CDR1 is MNHEY and CDR2 is SMNVEV in the germline V gene (reference sequence). This CDR3 is built from 13 residues. V dropped 0 bases and J dropped 6 bases, with 8 bases sitting between them. J is TRBJ1-1 and V is TRBV27; unclear D gene. The sample comprised PBMCs. The origin of this receptor is a woman in her thirties or forties in good health and CMV-seropositive. CDR3 loop: CASSLSGGSEAFF. The CDR3 DNA is TGTGCCAGCAGTTTATCAGGAGGCTCTGAAGCTTTCTTT.